This T cell receptor (beta chain) stems from a study of OX40 agonist ivuxolimab in advanced cancers. Study-wide background: Ivuxolimab was delivered to patients intravenously every 2 weeks at doses spanning 0.01 to 10 mg/kg.

Deletions cut 7 bases from V and 3 bases from J, with 16 bases between. This CDR3 has 14 residues. CDR1 is MNHEY and CDR2 is SVGAGI in the germline V gene. TCRdb's table, derived via immunoSEQ multiplex PCR, lists solely in-frame clones and lacks some. The sample holds over 150,000 clones, approximately 94% seen once. The sequencing here drew on CD4+ or CD8+ T cells sorted from blood, taken in a trial of the OX40 agonist ivuxolimab. The clonotype was recovered from an adult with an advanced solid tumor such as melanoma, head and neck, liver or kidney cancer. The V call is TRBV6-5, the J call TRBJ2-7, with TRBD2 as a possible D gene (6 bases). CDR3 DNA sequence: TGTGCCAGCACCCCTAAGGGACTCGACTACGAGCAGTACTTC. Its protein product is CASTPKGLDYEQYF.